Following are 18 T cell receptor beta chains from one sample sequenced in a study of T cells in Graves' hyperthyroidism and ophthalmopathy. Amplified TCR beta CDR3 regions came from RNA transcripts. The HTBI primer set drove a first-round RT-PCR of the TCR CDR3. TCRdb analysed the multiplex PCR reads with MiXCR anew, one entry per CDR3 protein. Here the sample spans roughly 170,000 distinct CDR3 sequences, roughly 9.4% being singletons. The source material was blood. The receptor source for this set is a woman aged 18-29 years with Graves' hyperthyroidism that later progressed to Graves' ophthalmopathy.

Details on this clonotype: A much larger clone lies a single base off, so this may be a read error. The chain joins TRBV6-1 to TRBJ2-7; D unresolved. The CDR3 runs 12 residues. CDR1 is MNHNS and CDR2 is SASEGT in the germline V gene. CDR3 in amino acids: CARSESRNEQYF. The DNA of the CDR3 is TGTGCCAGGAGTGAGAGCCGGAACGAGCAGTACTTC.

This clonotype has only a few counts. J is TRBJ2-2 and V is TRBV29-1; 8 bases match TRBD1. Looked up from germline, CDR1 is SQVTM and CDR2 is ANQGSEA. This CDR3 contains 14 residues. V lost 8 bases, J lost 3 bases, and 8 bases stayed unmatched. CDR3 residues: CSSRTGNYTGELFF. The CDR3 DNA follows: TGCAGCTCCCGGACAGGGAATTACACCGGGGAGCTGTTTTTT.

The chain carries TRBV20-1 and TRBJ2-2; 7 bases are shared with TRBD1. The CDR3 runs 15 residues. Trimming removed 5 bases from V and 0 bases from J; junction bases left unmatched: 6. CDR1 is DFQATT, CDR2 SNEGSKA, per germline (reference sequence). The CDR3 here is CSASYDRANTGELFF. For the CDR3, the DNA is TGCAGTGCTTCCTACGACAGGGCGAACACCGGGGAGCTGTTTTTT.

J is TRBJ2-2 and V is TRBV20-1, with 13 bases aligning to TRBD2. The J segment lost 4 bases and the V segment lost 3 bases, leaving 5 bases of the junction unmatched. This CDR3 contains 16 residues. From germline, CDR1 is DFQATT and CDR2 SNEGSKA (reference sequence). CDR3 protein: CSASGTSGEVTGELFF. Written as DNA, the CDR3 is TGCAGTGCTAGTGGGACTAGCGGGGAAGTCACCGGGGAGCTGTTTTTT.

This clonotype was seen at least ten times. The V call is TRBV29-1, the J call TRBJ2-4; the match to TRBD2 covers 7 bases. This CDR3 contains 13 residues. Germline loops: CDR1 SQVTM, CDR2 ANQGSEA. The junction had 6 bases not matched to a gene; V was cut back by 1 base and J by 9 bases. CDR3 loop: CSVEVGGESIQYF. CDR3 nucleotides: TGCAGCGTTGAAGTTGGGGGGGAGAGCATTCAGTACTTC.

The CDR3 reads CASSFTGGPLRGTDTQYF. For the CDR3, the DNA is TGTGCCAGCAGTTTTACAGGGGGTCCTTTACGTGGCACAGATACGCAGTATTTT. The chain couples TRBV28 to TRBJ2-3, with 8 bases lining up with TRBD1. CDR1 is MDHEN and CDR2 is SYDVKM in the germline V gene. Trimming cost V 3 bases and J 1 base; bases outside gene matches: 12. The CDR3 is made up of 18 amino acids.

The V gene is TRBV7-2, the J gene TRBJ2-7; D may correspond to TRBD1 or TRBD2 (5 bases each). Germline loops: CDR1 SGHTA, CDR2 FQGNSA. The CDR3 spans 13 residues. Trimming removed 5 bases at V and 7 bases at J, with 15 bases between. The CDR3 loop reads CASSPGRRTEQYF. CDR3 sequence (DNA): TGTGCCAGCAGCCCCGGGCGGAGGACAGAGCAGTACTTC.

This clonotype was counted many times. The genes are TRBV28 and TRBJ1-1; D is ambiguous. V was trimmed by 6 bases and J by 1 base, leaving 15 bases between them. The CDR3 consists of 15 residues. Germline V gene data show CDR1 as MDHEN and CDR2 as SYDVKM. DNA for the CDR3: TGTGCCAGCAGCCCTCGCCCGGGAGGGAACACTGAAGCTTTCTTT. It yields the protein CASSPRPGGNTEAFF.

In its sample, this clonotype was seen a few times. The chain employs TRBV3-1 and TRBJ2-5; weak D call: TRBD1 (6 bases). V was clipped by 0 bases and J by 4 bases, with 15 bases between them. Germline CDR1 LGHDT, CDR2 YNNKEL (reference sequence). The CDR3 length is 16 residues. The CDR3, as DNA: TGTGCCAGCAGCCAAGAGGTCCAGGGGTTGTTAGAGACCCAGTACTTC. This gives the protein CASSQEVQGLLETQYF.

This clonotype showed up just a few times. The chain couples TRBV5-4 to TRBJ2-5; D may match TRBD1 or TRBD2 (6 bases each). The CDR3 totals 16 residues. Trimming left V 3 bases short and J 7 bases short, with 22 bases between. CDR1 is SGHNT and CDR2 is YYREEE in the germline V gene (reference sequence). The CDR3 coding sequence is TGTGCCAGCAGCTCCCTAGGGGGGTCACGAGGGGGGACCCAGTACTTC. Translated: CASSSLGGSRGGTQYF.

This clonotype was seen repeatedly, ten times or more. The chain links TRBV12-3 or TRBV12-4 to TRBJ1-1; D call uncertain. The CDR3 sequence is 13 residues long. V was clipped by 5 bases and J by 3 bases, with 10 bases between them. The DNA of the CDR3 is TGTGCCAGCAGTCACCGCGGGGACACTGAAGCTTTCTTT. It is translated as CASSHRGDTEAFF.

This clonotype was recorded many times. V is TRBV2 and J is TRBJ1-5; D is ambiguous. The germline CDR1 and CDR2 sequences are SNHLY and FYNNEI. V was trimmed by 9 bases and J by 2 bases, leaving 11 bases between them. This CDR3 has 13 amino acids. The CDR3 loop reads CASRTEGNQPQHF. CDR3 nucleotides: TGTGCCAGTAGAACAGAGGGCAATCAGCCCCAGCATTTT.

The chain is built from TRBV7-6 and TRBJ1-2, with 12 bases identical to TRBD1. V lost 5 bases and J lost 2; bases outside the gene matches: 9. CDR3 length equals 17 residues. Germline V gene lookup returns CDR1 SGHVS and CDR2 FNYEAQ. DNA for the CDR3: TGTGCCAGCAGCCCCGGGACAGGGGGCGTTGGGAACTATGGCTACACCTTC. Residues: CASSPGTGGVGNYGYTF.

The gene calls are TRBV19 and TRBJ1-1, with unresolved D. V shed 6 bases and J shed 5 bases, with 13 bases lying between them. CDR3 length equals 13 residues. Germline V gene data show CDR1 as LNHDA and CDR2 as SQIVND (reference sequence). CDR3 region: CASRWPGGTEAFF. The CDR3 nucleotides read TGTGCCAGTAGGTGGCCCGGAGGGACTGAAGCTTTCTTT.

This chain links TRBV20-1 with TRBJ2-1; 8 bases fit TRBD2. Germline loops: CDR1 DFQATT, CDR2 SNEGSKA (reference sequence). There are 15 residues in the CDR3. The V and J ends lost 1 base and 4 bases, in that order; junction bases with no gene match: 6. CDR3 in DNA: TGCAGTGCTAGAGTAGCTAGCGGGCATTACAATGAGCAGTTCTTC. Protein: CSARVASGHYNEQFF.

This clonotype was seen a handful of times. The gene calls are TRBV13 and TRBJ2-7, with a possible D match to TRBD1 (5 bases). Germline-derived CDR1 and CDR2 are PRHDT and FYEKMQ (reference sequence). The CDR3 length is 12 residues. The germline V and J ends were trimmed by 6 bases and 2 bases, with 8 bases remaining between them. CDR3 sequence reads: CASRKGAYEQYF. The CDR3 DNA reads TGTGCCAGCAGAAAAGGGGCCTACGAGCAGTACTTC. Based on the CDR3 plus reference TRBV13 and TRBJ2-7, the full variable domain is AAGVIQSPRHLIKEKRETATLKCYPIPRHDTVYWYQQGPGQDPQFLISFYEKMQSDKGSIPDRFSAQQFSDYHSELNMSSLELGDSALYFCASRKGAYEQYFGPGTRLTVT.

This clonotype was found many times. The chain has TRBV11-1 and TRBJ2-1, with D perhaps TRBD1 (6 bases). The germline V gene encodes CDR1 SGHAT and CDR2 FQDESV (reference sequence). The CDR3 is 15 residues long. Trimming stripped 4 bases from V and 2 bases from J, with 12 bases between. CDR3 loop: CASSSFRDTYNEQFF. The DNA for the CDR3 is TGTGCCAGCAGCTCGTTCCGGGACACCTACAATGAGCAGTTCTTC.

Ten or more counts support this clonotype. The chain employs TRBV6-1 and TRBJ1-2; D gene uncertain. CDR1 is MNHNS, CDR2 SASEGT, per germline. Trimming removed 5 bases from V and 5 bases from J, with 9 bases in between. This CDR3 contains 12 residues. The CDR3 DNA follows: TGTGCCAGCAGTCTGGACCCTTATGGCTACACCTTC. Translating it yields CASSLDPYGYTF.